This T cell receptor beta chain was recovered during a study of regulatory T cells in long-lasting Graves disease. Building of the TCR beta libraries involved iRepertoire HTBI primers and Arm-PCR of CDR3 regions. Authors' analysis steps: Identification yielded 55 to 75 TRBV and over eleven TRBJ segments across samples. One entry per CDR3 protein, called by TCRdb with MiXCR from the multiplex PCR reads. The V and J calls shown here were made by TCRdb, not taken from the authors' results. The table shows around 470,000 distinct CDR3 sequences, with approximately 14% occurring only once. This clonotype was counted at least ten times. The time point here: newly diagnosed GD, antithyroid drugs for less than 3 months. Isolated PBMC RNA provided the starting material for the TCR library. The diagnosis of Graves' disease used American Thyroid Association guidelines. Per the germline V gene, CDR1 is MDHEN and CDR2 is SYDVKM. There are 15 residues in the CDR3. The germline V and J ends were trimmed by 7 bases and 6 bases, with 20 bases remaining between them.

These data were also reused for a study on T cells in Graves' hyperthyroidism and ophthalmopathy.

The source is a woman between 45 and 65 years old with Graves disease. The chain is built from TRBV28 and TRBJ2-3, with D perhaps matching TRBD1 (6 bases). The material sequenced was peripheral blood mononuclear cells (PBMCs), taken at new diagnosis, from a patient treated with antithyroid drugs. CDR3 amino acids: CASTRVGQTSDTQYF. The CDR3 region has the DNA TGTGCCAGCACCCGGGTTGGACAGACTTCTGATACGCAGTATTTT.